This T cell receptor beta chain was observed in a study of shared clonotypes between healthy human individuals. The assay was run at deep level. Replicate PCRs run on sorted subsets employed 200 ng DNA, approximately 30,000 T cell genomes. Clones were read by immunoSEQ multiplex PCR, and TCRdb kept only the in-frame ones, dropping some. The sample records around 700,000 clones, approximately 79% being singletons. This clone is a singleton in its sample. The ends were cut back, 1 base at V and 5 bases at J, with 17 bases in the middle. This CDR3 comprises 17 residues. Per germline, CDR1 MGHRA and CDR2 YSYEKL.

The V call is TRBV4-1, the J call TRBJ2-2, with D perhaps matching TRBD2 (6 bases). Sequenced material: memory CD4+ T cells sorted from blood. Subset given: CD45RA-negative fraction. The origin of this receptor is a woman aged 25-40 years in good health. DNA of the CDR3: TGCGCCAGCAGCCAAGGATTCATCGATGGAGGGACCGGGGAGCTGTTTTTT. This translates into CASSQGFIDGGTGELFF.